This T cell receptor beta chain came from a study of cytomegalovirus exposure and HLA in healthy donors. With 60 Vbeta and 13 Jbeta primers, the PCR was carried out. Sequenced by immunoSEQ multiplex PCR; TCRdb stores in-frame clones only, minus some. The repertoire holds tens of thousands of clones, with about 66% as singletons. This CDR3 is built from 12 residues. The V end lost 7 bases, the J end lost 2 bases, and 6 bases lay between the germline ends. In germline, CDR1 is LNHDA, CDR2 SQIVND (reference sequence). In the case of this clone: Its specificity is not known.

Findings and caveats of the study: The availability of immune exposure information extended only to CMV serostatus. From TCR beta sequences, most subjects' HLA-A and HLA-B alleles were reportedly predicted accurately. Certain indistinguishable V segments, among them TRBV6-2 and TRBV6-3, were excluded.

The chain carries TRBV19 and TRBJ1-3; D not certain. Material: PBMCs. This receptor was obtained from a man aged 55 to 70 in good health and CMV-seropositive. CDR3 residues: CASTATGNTIYF. The CDR3 DNA follows: TGTGCCAGTACTGCTACTGGAAACACCATATATTTT. Full variable domain (remainder filled in from reference TRBV19 and TRBJ1-3): DGGITQSPKYLFRKEGQNVTLSCEQNLNHDAMYWYRQDPGQGLRLIYYSQIVNDFQKGDIAEGYSVSREKKESFPLTVTSAQKNPTAFYLCASTATGNTIYFGEGSWLTVV.